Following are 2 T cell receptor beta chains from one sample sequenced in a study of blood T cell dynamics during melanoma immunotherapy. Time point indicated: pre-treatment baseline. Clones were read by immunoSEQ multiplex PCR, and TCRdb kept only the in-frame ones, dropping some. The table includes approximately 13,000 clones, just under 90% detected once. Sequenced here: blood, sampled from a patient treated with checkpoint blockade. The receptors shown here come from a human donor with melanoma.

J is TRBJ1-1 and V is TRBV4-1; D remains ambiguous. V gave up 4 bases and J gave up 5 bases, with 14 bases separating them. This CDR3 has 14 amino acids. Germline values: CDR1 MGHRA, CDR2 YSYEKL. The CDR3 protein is CASSPLGKVTEAFF. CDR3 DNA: TGCGCCAGCAGCCCCCTAGGGAAGGTTACTGAAGCTTTCTTT.

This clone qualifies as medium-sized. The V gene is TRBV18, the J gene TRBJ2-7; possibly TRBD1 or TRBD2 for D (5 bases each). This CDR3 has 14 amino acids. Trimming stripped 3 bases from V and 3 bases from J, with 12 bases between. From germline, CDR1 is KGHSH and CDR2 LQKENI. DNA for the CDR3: TGTGCCAGCTCACCGGGGACCCGATTCTACGAGCAGTACTTC. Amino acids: CASSPGTRFYEQYF.